One and the same sample provided the 18 T cell receptor beta chains below, sequenced in a study of T-cell memory formation after mild COVID-19. TCRdb re-called the 5' RACE reads through MiXCR, storing one row per CDR3 protein. The sample shows fewer than 50,000 distinct CDR3 sequences, about 7.1% of them seen only once. The sequenced material came from PBMCs or a T cell subset sorted from them (not recorded which). The receptors derive from a man younger than 30 who had mild COVID-19 (a few samples of this study predate the infection). Cell type and time point are not known.

The chain links TRBV10-3 to TRBJ1-5; no clear D. V lost 3 bases and J 7 bases, leaving 13 bases between the germline ends. The germline CDR1 and CDR2 sequences are ENHRY and SYGVKD. This CDR3 has 14 residues. The CDR3: CAISDSGMGQPQHF. The CDR3 nucleotides read TGTGCCATCAGTGATTCGGGAATGGGGCAGCCCCAGCATTTT.

This clonotype was picked up a small number of times. V usage is TRBV7-6 and J usage is TRBJ1-2, with D possibly TRBD1 on 6 matching bases. From germline, CDR1 is SGHVS and CDR2 FNYEAQ. V lost 6 bases to trimming and J lost 0 bases, with 8 bases between them. The CDR3 spans 13 residues. CDR3: CASSRQANYGYTF. CDR3 in DNA: TGTGCCAGCAGTCGACAGGCTAACTATGGCTACACCTTC. Filled out from reference TRBV7-6 and TRBJ1-2, the complete variable domain reads GAGVSQSPRYKVTKRGQDVALRCDPISGHVSLYWYRQALGQGPEFLTYFNYEAQQDKSGLPNDRFSAERPEGSISTLTIQRTEQRDSAMYRCASSRQANYGYTFGSGTRLTVV.

This clonotype was seen many times. This chain connects TRBV4-3 to TRBJ2-5; a weak D match, TRBD1 (6 bases). Germline V gives CDR1 LGHNA, CDR2 YSLEER. V was pared by 5 bases and J by 0 bases, with 10 bases between. The CDR3 length is 14 residues. The CDR3 nucleotides read TGCGCCAGCAGCGACAGGTCCCACCAAGAGACCCAGTACTTC. This sequence encodes CASSDRSHQETQYF.

This clonotype was recorded at least ten times. The chain has TRBV29-1 and TRBJ2-5; TRBD2 aligns across 7 bases. The CDR3 loop spans 13 amino acids. Germline V lookup: CDR1 SQVTM, CDR2 ANQGSEA. The V gene end was trimmed by 7 bases and the J gene end by 1 base; junction bases not matched to a gene: 6. CDR3 protein: CSAQGGIQETQYF. The CDR3, as DNA: TGCAGCGCCCAGGGAGGGATCCAAGAGACCCAGTACTTC.

The rearrangement joins TRBV5-1 to TRBJ1-5; TRBD1 matches 7 bases. The germline V gene encodes CDR1 SGHRS and CDR2 YFSETQ. The CDR3 contains 14 residues. J lost 5 bases, V lost 8 bases, and 10 bases had no gene match. CDR3 sequence: CASSQTGFDQPQHF. The CDR3 nucleotides read TGCGCCAGTTCCCAGACAGGGTTCGATCAGCCCCAGCATTTT.

This clonotype was detected a few times. The rearrangement uses TRBV5-4 and TRBJ2-3; the D call may be TRBD1 or TRBD2 (5 bases each). V lost 4 bases to trimming and J lost 0 bases, with 15 bases between them. The CDR3 is 16 amino acids. Per germline, CDR1 SGHNT and CDR2 YYREEE (reference sequence). The CDR3 DNA reads TGTGCCAGCAGCCTAGGGAGAGGGGATAGCACAGATACGCAGTATTTT. This sequence encodes CASSLGRGDSTDTQYF.

This clonotype occurred a few times. The rearrangement links TRBV6-2 or TRBV6-3 to TRBJ2-7; possible D gene TRBD1, 6 bases. Trimming left V 8 bases short and J 3 bases short, with 20 bases between. This CDR3 is 15 amino acids long. Germline assignment: CDR1 MNHEY and CDR2 SVGEGT. For the CDR3, the DNA is TGTGCCAGCCCGCCGACAGGTAGCCCATGCTACGAGCAGTACTTC. This encodes CASPPTGSPCYEQYF.

The sample holds a few counts of this clonotype. This chain joins TRBV12-3 or TRBV12-4 and TRBJ2-1; 9 positions agree with TRBD1. V was clipped by 6 bases and J by 7 bases; unmatched bases: 10. The length of the CDR3 is 15 residues. The CDR3 here is CASSPRQGVSNEQFF. CDR3 nucleotides: TGTGCCAGCAGCCCTAGACAGGGGGTATCGAATGAGCAGTTCTTC.

This chain connects TRBV6-2 or TRBV6-3 to TRBJ1-5; TRBD1 matches 7 bases. Trimming cost V 3 bases and J 6 bases; bases outside gene matches: 11. This CDR3 comprises 16 residues. Germline-derived CDR1 and CDR2 are MNHEY and SVGEGT. The CDR3 here is CASSYGARGSSQPQHF. The CDR3 DNA is TGTGCCAGCAGTTATGGCGCCAGGGGGTCTAGTCAGCCCCAGCATTTT.

This clonotype showed up just a few times. J is TRBJ1-6 and V is TRBV20-1; D is possibly TRBD1 (5 bases). Germline V gene lookup returns CDR1 DFQATT and CDR2 SNEGSKA (reference sequence). This CDR3 spans 15 amino acids. Trimming took off 6 bases at V and 10 bases at J, with 22 bases between the two ends. The CDR3 spells CSARDLGVLESPLHF. In nucleotides, the CDR3 is TGCAGTGCGCGCGACCTGGGGGTCTTGGAATCACCCCTCCACTTT.

This clonotype was detected a few times. The chain employs TRBV7-9 and TRBJ2-5, with TRBD2 matching over 7 bases. From germline, CDR1 is SEHNR and CDR2 FQNEAQ (reference sequence). The ends lost 5 bases at V and 5 bases at J; junction bases unmatched: 11. The CDR3 is made up of 15 amino acids. The CDR3 loop reads CASSPRDGGSETQYF. The CDR3 region has the DNA TGTGCCAGCAGCCCACGGGACGGGGGGTCGGAGACCCAGTACTTC. Based on the CDR3 plus reference TRBV7-9 and TRBJ2-5, the full variable domain is DTGVSQNPRHKITKRGQNVTFRCDPISEHNRLYWYRQTLGQGPEFLTYFQNEAQLEKSRLLSDRFSAERPKGSFSTLEIQRTEQGDSAMYLCASSPRDGGSETQYFGPGTRLLVL.

Many counts were recorded for this clonotype. This sequence joins TRBV4-3 and TRBJ2-4; D assignment may be TRBD1 or TRBD2 (6 bases each). The CDR3 is 16 amino acids. Germline V gene sequence: CDR1 LGHNA, CDR2 YSLEER. The germline V and J ends were trimmed by 0 bases and 7 bases, with 16 bases remaining between them. Here the CDR3 reads CASSQESGAGGNIQYF. CDR3 DNA sequence: TGCGCCAGCAGCCAAGAATCGGGGGCCGGTGGGAACATTCAGTACTTC.

The chain uses TRBV7-2 and TRBJ2-2; 8 bases match TRBD2. The V gene end was trimmed by 5 bases and the J gene end by 1 base; junction bases not matched to a gene: 6. Germline V gene sequence: CDR1 SGHTA, CDR2 FQGNSA. The CDR3 sequence is 16 residues long. The CDR3 nucleotides are TGTGCCAGCAGCCGTAGGCTAGCGGGGAACACCGGGGAGCTGTTTTTT. Protein sequence: CASSRRLAGNTGELFF.

This clonotype was seen at least ten times. The genes are TRBV5-1 and TRBJ2-4, with D possibly matching TRBD1 (6 bases). This CDR3 is built from 13 residues. Germline V lookup: CDR1 SGHRS, CDR2 YFSETQ. Trimming took 2 bases from V and 6 from J, leaving 9 bases between them. The CDR3 here is CASSFQGRNIQYF. The CDR3, as DNA: TGCGCCAGCAGCTTTCAGGGGAGAAACATTCAGTACTTC.

The chain recombines TRBV29-1 with TRBJ2-7; 9 bases match TRBD1. Germline CDR1 is SQVTM and CDR2 is ANQGSEA. V was pared by 7 bases and J by 7 bases, with 11 bases of the junction left unmatched. This CDR3 has 13 residues. The CDR3 is CSAGTGTRGEQYF. The CDR3 nucleotides are TGCAGCGCCGGGACAGGGACGAGAGGGGAGCAGTACTTC.

This clonotype has more than one count but fewer than ten. The chain joins TRBV7-2 to TRBJ2-2; D perhaps matches TRBD1 (5 bases). The germline V gene has CDR1 SGHTA and CDR2 FQGNSA. V was clipped by 5 bases and J by 4 bases, with 11 bases between them. The CDR3 loop spans 14 amino acids. CDR3 DNA: TGTGCCAGCAGCACCAGGGCCGGCACCGGGGAGCTGTTTTTT. Its translation is CASSTRAGTGELFF. Complete variable domain (other parts from reference TRBV7-2 and TRBJ2-2): GAGVSQSPSNKVTEKGKDVELRCDPISGHTALYWYRQSLGQGLEFLIYFQGNSAPDKSGLPSDRFSAERTGGSVSTLTIQRTQQEDSAVYLCASSTRAGTGELFFGEGSRLTVL.

The CDR3 nucleotides are TGTGCCAGCAGCTTGGCCACGGGGGGGCCCTACGAGCAGTACTTC. This translates into CASSLATGGPYEQYF. The gene calls are TRBV5-4 and TRBJ2-7, with 8 bases aligning to TRBD2. With 0 bases clipped from V and 2 bases from J, the junction kept 4 bases outside the gene matches. Per the germline V gene, CDR1 is SGHNT and CDR2 is YYREEE (reference sequence). CDR3 size: 15 residues.

Written as DNA, the CDR3 is TGCGCCAGCAAAACCGGGACCGACTACACTGAAGCTTTCTTT. Residues: CASKTGTDYTEAFF. The V gene is TRBV5-1, the J gene TRBJ1-1; D may be TRBD1 (5 bases). V was clipped by 6 bases and J by 3 bases, with 15 bases between them. The CDR3 runs 14 residues. Germline V lookup: CDR1 SGHRS, CDR2 YFSETQ.